This is a list of T cell receptor beta chains from one sample in a study of beta chain features in type 1 diabetes. Clones were read by immunoSEQ multiplex PCR, and TCRdb kept only the in-frame ones, dropping some. The profile shows hundreds of thousands of clones, under 20% of them singletons. Material: naive CD4+ T cells from blood. These receptors were collected from a woman between 18 and 30 years old in good health. The CDR3 runs from the conserved cysteine through the conserved F or W. D genes are given only for firm matches. Expanded clones are given a class, and other clones once, few, many or no size at all.

D gene	V gene	clone size	J gene	CDR3 DNA	CDR3 protein
-	TRBV19	-	TRBJ1-5	TGTGCCAGTAGTATAGATCTTCGTCACAGGTATTCTAGCAATCAGCCCCAGCATTTT	CASSIDLRHRYSSNQPQHF
-	TRBV7-2	few	TRBJ2-1	TGTGCCTCGGCCAGCTCCGGGATCTACAATGAGCAGTTCTTC	CASASSGIYNEQFF
-	TRBV2	-	TRBJ1-1	TGTGCCAGCAGTAGTCTAAACCCAAACACTGAAGCTTTCTTT	CASSSLNPNTEAFF
-	TRBV2	-	TRBJ2-7	TGTGCCAGCGACCAAAGCGGAGACTACGAGCAGTACTTC	CASDQSGDYEQYF
TRBD1	TRBV11-2	-	TRBJ1-2	TGTGCCAGCAGCGATACAGGGGTCTATGGCTACACCTTC	CASSDTGVYGYTF
-	TRBV2	-	TRBJ2-7	TGTGCCAGCAGCGGCCTAGGAGACGAGCAGTACTTC	CASSGLGDEQYF
-	TRBV5-1	few	TRBJ2-3	TGCGCCAGCTGCGACAGGGACTCAGATACGCAGTATTTT	CASCDRDSDTQYF
-	TRBV7-9	few	TRBJ2-4	TGTGCCAGCAGACCGATCGACAGAAACGAAAACATTCAGTACTTC	CASRPIDRNENIQYF
-	TRBV7-2	few	TRBJ1-5	TGTGCCAGCAGCTTCTTGGAGGGTGGTCAGCCCCAGCATTTT	CASSFLEGGQPQHF
-	TRBV28	few	TRBJ2-7	TGTGCCAGCAGTAACACAGGGACCTACGAGCAGTACTTC	CASSNTGTYEQYF
-	TRBV2	few	TRBJ2-5	TGTGCCAGCGGAATGGGTGGACGTGCCCCACAAGAGACCCAGTACTTC	CASGMGGRAPQETQYF
-	TRBV4-1	-	TRBJ2-3	TGCGCCAGCAGCCAAGTACCGCAGTATTTT	CASSQVPQYF
TRBD1	TRBV28	-	TRBJ1-2	TGTGCCAGCAGTTTGGACAGGGCGGTAACCTTC	CASSLDRAVTF
TRBD2	TRBV6-5	few	TRBJ2-3	TGTGCCAGCAGCCGCGGGAGGAGCACAGATACGCAGTATTTT	CASSRGRSTDTQYF
-	TRBV18	-	TRBJ2-3	TGTGCCAGCTCACCTCGGTCTGGGCCTATCAGCACAGATACGCAGTATTTT	CASSPRSGPISTDTQYF
-	TRBV27	few	TRBJ1-4	TGTGCCAGCAGGACGTTAGGGGGGGGAAATGAAAAACTGTTTTTT	CASRTLGGGNEKLFF
TRBD2	TRBV27	-	TRBJ2-3	TGTGCCAGCAGGCGGGAGCGCACAGATACGCAGTATTTT	CASRRERTDTQYF
-	TRBV9	few	TRBJ2-3	TGTGCCAGCAGCGTAGAAGCAGGGCCAGATACGCAGTATTTT	CASSVEAGPDTQYF
-	TRBV9	-	TRBJ2-7	TGTGCCAGCAGCCCGCGGACGGGGTTGGGTTACGAGCAGTACTTC	CASSPRTGLGYEQYF
-	TRBV7-2	few	TRBJ2-3	TGTGCCAGCAGCTTAGCGGAGGCAGATACGCAGTATTTT	CASSLAEADTQYF
-	TRBV29-1	-	TRBJ2-3	TGCAGGGGGGCGAGGCTAGGGCTTACAGATACGCAGTATTTT	CRGARLGLTDTQYF
TRBD2	TRBV7-9	few	TRBJ2-1	TGTGCCAGCAGCTTAGTGCTAGCGGAGTACAATGAGCAGTTCTTC	CASSLVLAEYNEQFF
-	TRBV20-1	few	TRBJ2-7	TGCAGTGCCAAACAGTCCTACGAGCAGTACTTC	CSAKQSYEQYF
TRBD1	TRBV7-9	few	TRBJ2-7	TGTGCCAGCAGCCCCCGTGACAGGGTCTTACCCTACGAGCAGTACTTC	CASSPRDRVLPYEQYF
-	TRBV6-6	-	TRBJ2-7	TGTGCCAGCAGTTACTCGAAGGCGCCAAGCTCCTACGAGCAGTACTTC	CASSYSKAPSSYEQYF
-	TRBV28	few	TRBJ1-5	TGTGCCAGCAGCTTAGAGCAGGGGCTCCCAGGGCCCCAGCATTTT	CASSLEQGLPGPQHF
-	TRBV28	-	TRBJ1-4	TGTGCCAGCAGACCTGGACAGCTCGTGGATGAAAAACTGTTTTTT	CASRPGQLVDEKLFF
-	TRBV5-1	few	TRBJ2-6	TGCGCCAGCAGCCCGAGGACCGGGCCTGGGGCCAACGTCCTGACTTTC	CASSPRTGPGANVLTF
-	TRBV15	-	TRBJ1-5	TGTGCCACCAGCAGAGATCTGGGTCAGCCCCAGCATTTT	CATSRDLGQPQHF
-	TRBV5-1	-	TRBJ1-5	TGCGCCAGCAGCTTGGTTCCCGGGAATCAGCCCCAGCATTTT	CASSLVPGNQPQHF
TRBD1	TRBV27	few	TRBJ1-1	TGTGCCAGCAGTTCATACAGGGGGCATTTCGGCACTGAAGCTTTCTTT	CASSSYRGHFGTEAFF
TRBD2	TRBV14	-	TRBJ2-1	TGTGCCAGCAGCCTTGAAGGCCCGGGACTAGGCTACAATGAGCAGTTCTTC	CASSLEGPGLGYNEQFF
TRBD2	TRBV29-1	-	TRBJ2-1	TGCAGCGTTGAGGGGACTAGGCTCAATGAGCAGTTCTTC	CSVEGTRLNEQFF
TRBD2	TRBV7-9	-	TRBJ2-5	TGTGCCAGCAGGCTCTTAGCGGGTGAAGAGACCCAGTACTTC	CASRLLAGEETQYF
-	TRBV5-4	-	TRBJ2-7	TGTGCCAGCAGCCGCACGGACAAAGACGAGCAGTACTTC	CASSRTDKDEQYF
-	TRBV7-9	few	TRBJ2-2	TGTGCCAGCAGCTTATCAGGGACCGGGGAGCTGTTTTTT	CASSLSGTGELFF
-	TRBV6-6	-	TRBJ1-1	TGTGCCAGCAGTTACTTCGGAATCATGAACACTGAAGCTTTCTTT	CASSYFGIMNTEAFF
-	TRBV7-2	-	TRBJ2-5	TGTGCCAGCAGCTCGACACACGGGGGAGAGACCCAGTACTTC	CASSSTHGGETQYF
-	TRBV7-9	few	TRBJ2-2	TGTGCCAGCAGCTTAGGGGCCGGGAATCCGAACACCGGGGAGCTGTTTTTT	CASSLGAGNPNTGELFF
TRBD2	TRBV6-5	-	TRBJ2-1	TGTGCCAGCAGTCCAGCGGGAGCCGGGCGGTATGAGCAGTTCTTC	CASSPAGAGRYEQFF
-	TRBV11-2	few	TRBJ2-2	TGTGCCAGCAGCTTAGCCTCCGGTGCCGGGGAGCTGTTTTTT	CASSLASGAGELFF
TRBD2	TRBV4-2	-	TRBJ2-5	TGTGCCAGCAGCCAAGGGGGGGTAGCGGGTAAAGAGACCCAGTACTTC	CASSQGGVAGKETQYF
-	TRBV6-6	few	TRBJ2-2	TGTGCCAGCACCATCTTCACCGGGGAGCTGTTTTTT	CASTIFTGELFF
TRBD2	TRBV6-6	-	TRBJ2-1	TGTGCCAGCAGTTATACCTCCGGGGGGGGCAATGAGCAGTTCTTC	CASSYTSGGGNEQFF
TRBD2	TRBV7-9	few	TRBJ2-1	TGTGCCAGCTGGACGGGACTAGCGGAATTATACAATGAGCAGTTCTTC	CASWTGLAELYNEQFF
TRBD1	TRBV7-2	few	TRBJ2-1	TGTGCCAGCAGCCTGACAGGGACAACCTACAATGAGCAGTTCTTC	CASSLTGTTYNEQFF
TRBD1	TRBV9	-	TRBJ2-1	TGTGCCAGCAGCGGAAATCCAGCCGGGACAGGGTTCAATGAGCAGTTCTTC	CASSGNPAGTGFNEQFF
TRBD2	TRBV5-1	-	TRBJ2-2	TGCGCCAGCAGCTTGGGGTCTAGCGGAGCCGGGGAGCTGTTTTTT	CASSLGSSGAGELFF
TRBD2	TRBV5-1	-	TRBJ2-7	TGCGCCAGCAGACTAGCGGGAGCCTACGAGCAGTACTTC	CASRLAGAYEQYF